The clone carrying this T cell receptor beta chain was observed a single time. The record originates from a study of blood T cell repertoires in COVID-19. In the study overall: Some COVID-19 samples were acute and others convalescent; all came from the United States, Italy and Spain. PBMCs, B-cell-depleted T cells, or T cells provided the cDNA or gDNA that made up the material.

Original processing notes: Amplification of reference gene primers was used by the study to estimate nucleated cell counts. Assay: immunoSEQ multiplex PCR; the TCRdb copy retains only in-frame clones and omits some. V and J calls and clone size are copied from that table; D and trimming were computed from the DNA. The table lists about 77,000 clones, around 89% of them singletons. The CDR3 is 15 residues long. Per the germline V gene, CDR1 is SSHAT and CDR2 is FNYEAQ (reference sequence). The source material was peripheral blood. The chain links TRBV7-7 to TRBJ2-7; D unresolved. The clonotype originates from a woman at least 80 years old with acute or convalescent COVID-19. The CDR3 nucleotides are TGTGCTATGCCGTTCGTGCGGCCCTGCTCTTACGAGCAGTACTTC. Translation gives CAMPFVRPCSYEQYF.